The 5 T cell receptor beta chains below come from one sample, sequenced in a study of T-cell reconstitution after alpha-beta-depleted transplantation in children. The TCRbeta library incorporated unique molecular identifiers. TCRdb recomputed calls from the PCR reads with MiXCR, one row per CDR3 protein. The table has about 480,000 distinct CDR3 sequences, about an eighth seen once. The material was PBMCs from the stem cell graft donor, obtained from the stem cell graft. The source is a human donor who donated a stem cell graft to a child with combined immunodeficiency.

The chain recombines TRBV11-1 with TRBJ2-3; D is possibly TRBD1 (5 bases). The J call is uncertain, as TRBJ1-5 better fits the DNA end. Per the germline V gene, CDR1 is SGHAT and CDR2 is FQDESV (reference sequence). The CDR3 length is 15 residues. CDR3 region: CASSLGGNTPDTQHF. DNA of the CDR3: TGTGCCAGCAGCTTAGGGGGCAACACCCCAGATACGCAGCATTTT.

This clonotype was seen more than once but under ten times. The rearrangement uses TRBV4-2 and TRBJ1-4; D is uncertain. V was shortened by 4 bases and J by 5 bases, with 17 bases between the two germline ends. The CDR3 runs 16 residues. From germline, CDR1 is LGHNA and CDR2 YNFKEQ. CDR3 nucleotides: TGTGCCAGCAGCCCCCAACCCAGGACGGTGAATGAAAAACTGTTTTTT. It specifies CASSPQPRTVNEKLFF.

This clonotype has at least ten counts. The chain recombines TRBV3-1 with TRBJ2-1; tentatively, D is TRBD2 (5 bases). There are 14 residues in the CDR3. V lost 1 base and J 6 bases, leaving 10 bases between the germline ends. Germline V gene data show CDR1 as LGHDT and CDR2 as YNNKEL (reference sequence). The CDR3 region has the DNA TGTGCCAGCAGCCAAGCGAGGGCGGGCAATGAGCAGTTCTTC. As protein: CASSQARAGNEQFF.

This clonotype showed up many times. The chain has TRBV20-1 and TRBJ2-7; 12 bases agree with TRBD2. With V trimmed by 5 bases and J by 3 bases, 8 bases remained unmatched. The length of the CDR3 is 15 residues. Germline V gene sequence: CDR1 DFQATT, CDR2 SNEGSKA (reference sequence). CDR3 coding DNA: TGCAGTGCTCATACGACTAGCGGGAGCCTCTACGAGCAGTACTTC. Its translation is CSAHTTSGSLYEQYF.

The CDR3 reads CASSSGSGQVEEQYF. The CDR3 region has the DNA TGTGCCAGCAGTTCCGGCTCGGGACAGGTAGAGGAGCAGTACTTC. The J gene is TRBJ2-7, the V gene TRBV6-2 or TRBV6-3; 8 bases are a match to TRBD1. CDR1 MNHEY and CDR2 SVGEGT come from the germline V gene. Trimming took 4 bases from V and 7 from J; bases not matched to a gene: 12. The CDR3 is 15 amino acids.